This T cell receptor (beta chain) is from a study of response to subunit inactivated influenza vaccine. The study's findings and limits: The study's authors posited that every seasonal influenza vaccination enlists few new T cells.

For this clonotype: Its antigen is not known.

Via MiXCR, TCRdb re-called the RT-PCR reads, giving one row per CDR3 protein. The sample holds around 520,000 distinct CDR3 sequences, over 9.5% seen once. The CDR3 runs to 14 residues. Germline CDR1 and CDR2: SGHAT and FQNNGV. With 4 bases removed from V and 1 base from J, the gap between germline ends came to 10 bases. Sequenced here: PBMCs from blood, sampled on the day of vaccination. This TCR came from a man over 45 who received an inactivated influenza vaccine. The rearrangement links TRBV11-2 to TRBJ1-1; TRBD1 is a possible D gene (5 bases). The CDR3 nucleotides read TGTGCCAGCAGCTCCCTGACAGAGAACACTGAAGCTTTCTTT. Encoded protein: CASSSLTENTEAFF.